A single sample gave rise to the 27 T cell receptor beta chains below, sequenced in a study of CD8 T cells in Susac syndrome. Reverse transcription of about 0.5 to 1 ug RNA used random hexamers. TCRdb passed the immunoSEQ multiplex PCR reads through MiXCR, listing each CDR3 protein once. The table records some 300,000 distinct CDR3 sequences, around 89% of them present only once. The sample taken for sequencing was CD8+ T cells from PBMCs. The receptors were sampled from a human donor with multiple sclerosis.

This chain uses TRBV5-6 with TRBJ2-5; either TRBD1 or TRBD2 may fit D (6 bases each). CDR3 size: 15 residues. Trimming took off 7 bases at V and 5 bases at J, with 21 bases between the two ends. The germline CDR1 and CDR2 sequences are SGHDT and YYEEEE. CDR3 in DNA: TGTGCCAGCTACCCCCTCTGGGGGGCGCGGGAGACCCAGTACTTC. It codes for CASYPLWGARETQYF.

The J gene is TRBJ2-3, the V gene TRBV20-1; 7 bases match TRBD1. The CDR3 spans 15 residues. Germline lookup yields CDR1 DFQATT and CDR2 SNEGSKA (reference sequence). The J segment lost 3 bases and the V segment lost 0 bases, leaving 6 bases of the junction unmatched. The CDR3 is CSARDWDSPTDTQYF. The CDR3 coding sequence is TGCAGTGCTAGAGACTGGGACAGTCCTACAGATACGCAGTATTTT.

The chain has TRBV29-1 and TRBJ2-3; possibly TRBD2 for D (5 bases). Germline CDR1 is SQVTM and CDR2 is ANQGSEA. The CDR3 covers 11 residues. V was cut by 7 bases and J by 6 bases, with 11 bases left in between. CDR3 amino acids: CSDNPGDTQYF. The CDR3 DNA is TGCAGCGACAACCCGGGGGATACGCAGTATTTT.

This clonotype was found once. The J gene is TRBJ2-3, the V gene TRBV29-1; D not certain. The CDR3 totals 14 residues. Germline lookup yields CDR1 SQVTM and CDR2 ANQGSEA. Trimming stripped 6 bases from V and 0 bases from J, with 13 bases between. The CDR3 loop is CSVSTATSTDTQYF. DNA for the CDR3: TGCAGCGTATCCACAGCTACTAGCACAGATACGCAGTATTTT.

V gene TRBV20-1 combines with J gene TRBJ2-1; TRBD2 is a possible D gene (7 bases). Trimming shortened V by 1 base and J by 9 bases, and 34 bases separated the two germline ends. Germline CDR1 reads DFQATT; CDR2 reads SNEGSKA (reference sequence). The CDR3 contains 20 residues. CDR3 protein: CSARGGAGGRGYQISSEQFF. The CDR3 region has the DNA TGCAGTGCTAGAGGGGGGGCTGGCGGGAGAGGGTACCAAATTTCAAGTGAGCAGTTCTTC.

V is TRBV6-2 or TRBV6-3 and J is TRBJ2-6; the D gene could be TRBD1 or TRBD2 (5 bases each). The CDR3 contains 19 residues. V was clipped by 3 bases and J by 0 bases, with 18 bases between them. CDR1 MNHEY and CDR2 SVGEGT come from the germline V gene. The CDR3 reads CASSYGRDPFTSGANVLTF. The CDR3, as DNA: TGTGCCAGCAGTTATGGCAGGGACCCTTTTACCTCTGGGGCCAACGTCCTGACTTTC.

CDR3 protein: CASSTPAGLSDTQYF. The CDR3 nucleotides read TGTGCCAGCAGTACGCCAGCGGGATTGTCAGATACGCAGTATTTT. The rearrangement joins TRBV27 to TRBJ2-3; TRBD2 matches at 7 bases. Looked up from germline, CDR1 is MNHEY and CDR2 is SMNVEV (reference sequence). With 5 bases clipped from V and 4 bases from J, the junction kept 9 bases outside the gene matches. CDR3 length: 15 amino acids.

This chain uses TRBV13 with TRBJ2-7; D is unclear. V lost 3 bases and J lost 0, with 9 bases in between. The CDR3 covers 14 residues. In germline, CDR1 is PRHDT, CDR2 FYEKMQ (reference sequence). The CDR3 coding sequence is TGTGCCAGCAGCTTCACAGATTTCTCCTACGAGCAGTACTTC. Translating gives CASSFTDFSYEQYF.

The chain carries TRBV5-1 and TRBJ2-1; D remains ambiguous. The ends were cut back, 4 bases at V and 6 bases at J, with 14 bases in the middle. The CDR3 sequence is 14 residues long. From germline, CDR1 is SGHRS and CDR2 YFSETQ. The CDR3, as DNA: TGCGCCAGCAGCCCGGCCTACCCGGGCAATGAGCAGTTCTTC. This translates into CASSPAYPGNEQFF.

The CDR3 here is CASSADSDRLNEKLFF. Here the CDR3 DNA reads TGTGCCAGCAGCGCAGACTCTGACAGGTTAAACGAAAAACTGTTTTTT. This rearrangement joins TRBV6-1 to TRBJ1-4; tentatively, D is TRBD1 (6 bases). V was cut by 6 bases and J by 8 bases, with 22 bases left in between. Germline CDR1 and CDR2: MNHNS and SASEGT. The CDR3 is 16 amino acids.

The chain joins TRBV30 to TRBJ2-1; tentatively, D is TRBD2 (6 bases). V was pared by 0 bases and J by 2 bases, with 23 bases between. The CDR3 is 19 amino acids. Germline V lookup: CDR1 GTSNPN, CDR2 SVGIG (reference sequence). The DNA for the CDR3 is TGTGCCTGGAGTGTATTTCGGGTATGGGATAGCGGAGCCTACAATGAGCAGTTCTTC. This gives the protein CAWSVFRVWDSGAYNEQFF.

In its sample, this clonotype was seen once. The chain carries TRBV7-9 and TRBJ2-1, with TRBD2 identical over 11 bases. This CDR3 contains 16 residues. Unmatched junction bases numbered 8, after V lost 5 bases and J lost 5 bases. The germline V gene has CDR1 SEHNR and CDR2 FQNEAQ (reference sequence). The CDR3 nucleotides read TGTGCCAGCAGCCCCACTAGCGGGAGTGGAAACAATGAGCAGTTCTTC. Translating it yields CASSPTSGSGNNEQFF.

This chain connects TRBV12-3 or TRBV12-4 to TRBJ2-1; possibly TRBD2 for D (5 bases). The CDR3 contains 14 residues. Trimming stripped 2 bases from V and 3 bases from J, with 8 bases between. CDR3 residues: CASSLLAYYNEQFF. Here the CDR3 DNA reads TGTGCCAGCAGTTTATTAGCGTACTACAATGAGCAGTTCTTC.

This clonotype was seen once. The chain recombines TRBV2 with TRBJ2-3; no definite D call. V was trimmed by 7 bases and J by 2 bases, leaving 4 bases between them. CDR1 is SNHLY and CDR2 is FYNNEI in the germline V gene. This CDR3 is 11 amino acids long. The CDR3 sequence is CASITTDTQYF. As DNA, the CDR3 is TGTGCCAGCATAACCACAGATACGCAGTATTTT.

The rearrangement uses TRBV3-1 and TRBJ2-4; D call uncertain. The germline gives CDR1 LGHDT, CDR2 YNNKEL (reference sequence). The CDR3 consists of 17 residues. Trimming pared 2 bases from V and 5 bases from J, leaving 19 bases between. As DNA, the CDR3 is TGTGCCAGCAGCCAATACACCTCCAGGTGGGAAGAAAACATTCAGTACTTC. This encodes CASSQYTSRWEENIQYF.

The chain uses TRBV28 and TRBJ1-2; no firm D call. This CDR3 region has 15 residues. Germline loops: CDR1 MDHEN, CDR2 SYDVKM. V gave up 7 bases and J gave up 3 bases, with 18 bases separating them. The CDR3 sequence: CASKNRWERDYGYTF. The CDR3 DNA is TGTGCCAGCAAGAATCGGTGGGAGCGGGACTATGGCTACACCTTC.

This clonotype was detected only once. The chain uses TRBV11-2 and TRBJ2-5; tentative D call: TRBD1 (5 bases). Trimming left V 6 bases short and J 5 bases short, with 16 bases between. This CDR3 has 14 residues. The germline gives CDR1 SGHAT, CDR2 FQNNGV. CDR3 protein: CASSPEWGGETQYF. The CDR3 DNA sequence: TGTGCCAGCAGTCCAGAATGGGGCGGTGAGACCCAGTACTTC.

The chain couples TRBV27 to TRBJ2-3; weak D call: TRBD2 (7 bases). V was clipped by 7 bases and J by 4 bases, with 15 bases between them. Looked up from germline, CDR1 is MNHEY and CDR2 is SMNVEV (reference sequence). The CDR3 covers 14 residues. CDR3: CASIGGGGSDTQYF. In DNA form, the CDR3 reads TGTGCCAGCATAGGGGGGGGCGGGTCAGATACGCAGTATTTT.

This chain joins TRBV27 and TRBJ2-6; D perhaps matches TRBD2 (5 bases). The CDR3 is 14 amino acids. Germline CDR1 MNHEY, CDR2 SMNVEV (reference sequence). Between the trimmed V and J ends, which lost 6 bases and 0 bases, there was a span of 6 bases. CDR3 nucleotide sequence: TGTGCCAGCAGAGGGAGCTCTGGGGCCAACGTCCTGACTTTC. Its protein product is CASRGSSGANVLTF.

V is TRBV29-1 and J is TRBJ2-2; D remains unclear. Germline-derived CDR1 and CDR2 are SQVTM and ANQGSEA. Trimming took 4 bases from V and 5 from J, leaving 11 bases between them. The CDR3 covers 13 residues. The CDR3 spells CSVGLVPTGELFF. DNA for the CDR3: TGCAGCGTTGGGCTAGTCCCGACCGGGGAGCTGTTTTTT.

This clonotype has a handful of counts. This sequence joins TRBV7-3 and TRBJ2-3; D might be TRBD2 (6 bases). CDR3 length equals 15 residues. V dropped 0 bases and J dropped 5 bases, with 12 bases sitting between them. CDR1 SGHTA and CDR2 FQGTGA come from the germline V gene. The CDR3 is CASSLTGSVGDTQYF. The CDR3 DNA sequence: TGTGCCAGCAGCTTAACCGGGAGTGTGGGAGATACGCAGTATTTT.

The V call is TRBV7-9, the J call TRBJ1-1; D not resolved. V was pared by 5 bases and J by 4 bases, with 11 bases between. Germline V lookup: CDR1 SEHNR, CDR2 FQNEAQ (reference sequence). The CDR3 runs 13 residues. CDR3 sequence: CASSSKKGTEAFF. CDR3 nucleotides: TGTGCCAGCAGCAGCAAGAAGGGCACTGAAGCTTTCTTT.

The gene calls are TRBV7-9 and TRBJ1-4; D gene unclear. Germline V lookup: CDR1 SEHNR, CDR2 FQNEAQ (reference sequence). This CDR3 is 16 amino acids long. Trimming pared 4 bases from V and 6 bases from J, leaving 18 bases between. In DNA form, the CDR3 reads TGTGCCAGCAGCTCCACTCTGGCCAGCGAGCATGAAAAACTGTTTTTT. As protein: CASSSTLASEHEKLFF.

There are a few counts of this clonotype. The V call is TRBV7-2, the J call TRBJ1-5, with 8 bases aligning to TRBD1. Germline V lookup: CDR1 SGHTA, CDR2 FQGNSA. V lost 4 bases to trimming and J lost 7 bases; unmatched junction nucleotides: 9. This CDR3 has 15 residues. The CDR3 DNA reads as TGTGCCAGCAGCTCTAGGACAGGGCCGGGACAGCCCCAGCATTTT. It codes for CASSSRTGPGQPQHF.

CDR3 in DNA: TGTGCCAGCTCACCACTCCTAGCGGGAGCCGCAGATACGCAGTATTTT. Its protein is CASSPLLAGAADTQYF. The V gene is TRBV18, the J gene TRBJ2-3; 10 bases are a match to TRBD2. This CDR3 spans 16 amino acids. Germline CDR1 is KGHSH and CDR2 is LQKENI. The J segment lost 4 bases and the V segment lost 1 base, leaving 5 bases of the junction unmatched.

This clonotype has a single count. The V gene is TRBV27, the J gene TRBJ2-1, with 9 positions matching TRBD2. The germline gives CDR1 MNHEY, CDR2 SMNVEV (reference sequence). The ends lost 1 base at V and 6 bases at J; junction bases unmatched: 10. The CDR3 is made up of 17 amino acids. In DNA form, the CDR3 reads TGTGCCAGCAGTTTATATCGTCCGGGACTAGCCTCCAATGAGCAGTTCTTC. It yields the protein CASSLYRPGLASNEQFF.

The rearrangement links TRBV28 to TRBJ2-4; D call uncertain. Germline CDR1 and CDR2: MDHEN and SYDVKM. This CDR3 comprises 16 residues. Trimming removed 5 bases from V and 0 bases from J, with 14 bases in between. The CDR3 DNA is TGTGCCAGCAGTGACCCGAGAGAGAAAGCCAAAAACATTCAGTACTTC. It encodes CASSDPREKAKNIQYF.